This entry lists 13 T cell receptor beta chains sequenced from one sample in a study of shared clonotypes between healthy human individuals. The table came from immunoSEQ multiplex PCR; TCRdb's copy has only in-frame clones and leaves some out. The table has about 1.1 million clones, more than 75% seen once. Material: memory CD4+ T cells from PBMCs. As to subset: CD45RA-negative fraction. These receptors all stem from a man between 18 and 29 years old in good health. Some clones in this sample may be carry-over from other donors' samples.

This clone came up once. The chain is built from TRBV28 and TRBJ2-3, with TRBD2 identical over 9 bases. J lost 4 bases, V lost 7 bases, and 6 bases had no gene match. This CDR3 region has 14 residues. Germline values: CDR1 MDHEN, CDR2 SYDVKM. As DNA, the CDR3 is TGTGCCAGCAAGGCTAGCGGGATCTCAGATACGCAGTATTTT. Translating it yields CASKASGISDTQYF.

The chain carries TRBV5-6 and TRBJ1-1; TRBD1 is a possible D gene (6 bases). The V and J ends lost 4 bases and 3 bases respectively, with 16 bases between them. The CDR3 consists of 15 residues. Germline CDR1 reads SGHDT; CDR2 reads YYEEEE. The CDR3 DNA is TGTGCCAGCAGCCCGATCCCAGGGGCTGACACTGAAGCTTTCTTT. Its translation: CASSPIPGADTEAFF.

This sequence joins TRBV25-1 and TRBJ1-1, with D uncertain. Germline CDR1 MGHDK, CDR2 SYGVNS. The CDR3 consists of 16 residues. V lost 0 bases and J 0 bases, leaving 11 bases between the germline ends. In nucleotides, the CDR3 is TGTGCCAGCAGTGAATATCCCGGCGGCGTGAACACTGAAGCTTTCTTT. Amino acid sequence: CASSEYPGGVNTEAFF.

A few counts support this clone. The chain combines TRBV5-1 with TRBJ1-2; D gene unclear. Trimming cost V 3 bases and J 7 bases, with 13 bases left between them. The CDR3 is made up of 13 amino acids. Looked up from germline, CDR1 is SGHRS and CDR2 is YFSETQ. CDR3 sequence: CASSYYLRTGYTF. The CDR3 region has the DNA TGCGCCAGCAGCTACTACCTCCGAACTGGCTACACCTTC.

Note on this clone: Other DNA sequences in the sample encode the same CDR3. The chain recombines TRBV18 with TRBJ1-1, with D perhaps matching TRBD1 (6 bases). Germline CDR1 KGHSH, CDR2 LQKENI. This CDR3 region has 14 residues. V dropped 6 bases and J dropped 4 bases, with 15 bases sitting between them. The CDR3 nucleotides are TGTGCCAGCTCGTTACAGGGTGGGGGCACTGAAGCTTTCTTT. It encodes CASSLQGGGTEAFF.

In this sample, this clone turned up a few times. The V call is TRBV28, the J call TRBJ2-7; TRBD2 agrees at 10 bases. CDR3 length equals 15 residues. V trimming: 10 bases; J trimming: 2 bases; junction bases outside the gene matches: 11. Germline V CDR1 and CDR2: MDHEN, SYDVKM. CDR3 amino acids: CATSTRLAGAYEQYF. CDR3 in DNA: TGTGCCACCTCAACCCGTCTAGCGGGAGCCTACGAGCAGTACTTC.

This clone was detected only once. CDR3 nucleotides: TGTGCCAGCAGCATGGACAGGGTCGGCACAGATACGCAGTATTTT. It codes for CASSMDRVGTDTQYF. The V call is TRBV11-1, the J call TRBJ2-3, with 8 bases lining up with TRBD1. V lost 5 bases to trimming and J lost 1 base; unmatched junction nucleotides: 5. Germline lookup yields CDR1 SGHAT and CDR2 FQDESV (reference sequence). The CDR3 runs to 15 residues.

CDR3 region: CASSLAHRTDTQYF. CDR3 coding DNA: TGTGCCAGCAGCTTAGCCCACCGGACAGATACGCAGTATTTT. The chain carries TRBV7-9 and TRBJ2-3, with no clear D. V was pared by 0 bases and J by 3 bases, with 7 bases between. The CDR3 extends over 14 amino acids. From germline, CDR1 is SEHNR and CDR2 FQNEAQ (reference sequence).

The sample holds one count of this clone. The chain recombines TRBV6-6 with TRBJ2-4; no definite D call. Trimming took 5 bases from V and 6 from J, leaving 14 bases between them. CDR1 and CDR2 from the germline V gene are MNHNY and SVGAGI (reference sequence). This CDR3 has 14 residues. Here the CDR3 DNA reads TGTGCCAGCAGTAGGGATTGGCGTGTAAACATTCAGTACTTC. Translation gives CASSRDWRVNIQYF.

The chain uses TRBV19 and TRBJ2-1; D gene ambiguous. Between the trimmed V and J ends, which lost 5 bases and 0 bases, there was a span of 14 bases. CDR3 length: 16 amino acids. In germline, CDR1 is LNHDA, CDR2 SQIVND (reference sequence). The CDR3 here is CASSGPGESSYNEQFF. CDR3 coding DNA: TGTGCCAGTAGTGGGCCAGGAGAGAGCTCCTACAATGAGCAGTTCTTC.

The chain is built from TRBV11-3 and TRBJ1-3; D gene ambiguous. V lost 5 bases and J lost 4, with 6 bases in between. The CDR3 consists of 12 residues. Germline CDR1 is SGHNT and CDR2 is YENEEA. The CDR3 here is CASSPGGNTIYF. The CDR3 nucleotides read TGTGCCAGCAGCCCCGGGGGAAACACCATATATTTT. Based on the CDR3 plus reference TRBV11-3 and TRBJ1-3, the full variable domain is EAGVVQSPRYKIIEKKQPVAFWCNPISGHNTLYWYLQNLGQGPELLIRYENEEAVDDSQLPKDRFSAERLKGVDSTLKIQPAELGDSAVYLCASSPGGNTIYFGEGSWLTVV.

Concerning this clone itself: This sequence may be a read error, since a much larger clone differs from it by one base. This chain joins TRBV19 and TRBJ2-2; 7 bases align to TRBD1. The CDR3 runs 15 residues. Losses at the gene ends were 3 bases for V and 3 bases for J; bases not matched to a gene: 4. Germline-derived CDR1 and CDR2 are LNHDA and SQIVND (reference sequence). CDR3 region: CASSIGDSYTGELFF. The CDR3 DNA reads as TGTGCCAGTAGTATCGGGGACAGCTACACCGGGGAGCTGTTTTTT.

This rearrangement joins TRBV4-1 to TRBJ2-7; a weak D match, TRBD2 (6 bases). Per germline, CDR1 MGHRA and CDR2 YSYEKL. V gave up 3 bases and J gave up 6 bases, with 21 bases separating them. This CDR3 comprises 16 residues. The CDR3 loop reads CASSQGRGRTTREQYF. DNA of the CDR3: TGCGCCAGCAGCCAGGGCCGGGGGAGAACTACTCGCGAGCAGTACTTC.